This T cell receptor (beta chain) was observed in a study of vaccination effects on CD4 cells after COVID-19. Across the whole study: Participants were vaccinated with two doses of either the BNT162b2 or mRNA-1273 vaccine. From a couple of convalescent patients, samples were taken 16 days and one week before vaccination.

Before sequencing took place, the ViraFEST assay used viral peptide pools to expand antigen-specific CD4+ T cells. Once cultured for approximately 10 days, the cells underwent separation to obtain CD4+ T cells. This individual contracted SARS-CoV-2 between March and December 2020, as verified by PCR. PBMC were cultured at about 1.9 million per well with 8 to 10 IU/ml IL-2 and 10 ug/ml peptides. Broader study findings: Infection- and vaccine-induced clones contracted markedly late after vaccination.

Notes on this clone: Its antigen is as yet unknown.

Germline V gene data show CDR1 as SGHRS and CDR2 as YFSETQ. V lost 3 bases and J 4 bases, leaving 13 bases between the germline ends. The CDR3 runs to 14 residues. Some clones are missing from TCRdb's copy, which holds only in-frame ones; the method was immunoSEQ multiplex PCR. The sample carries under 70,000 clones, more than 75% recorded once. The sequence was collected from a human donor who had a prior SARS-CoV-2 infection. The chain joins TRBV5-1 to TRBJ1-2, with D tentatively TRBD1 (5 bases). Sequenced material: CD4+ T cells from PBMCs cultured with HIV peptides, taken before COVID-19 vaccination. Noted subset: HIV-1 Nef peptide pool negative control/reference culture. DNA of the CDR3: TGCGCCAGCAGCTCGGGGCCCTCGGCCTATGGCTACACCTTC. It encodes CASSSGPSAYGYTF.